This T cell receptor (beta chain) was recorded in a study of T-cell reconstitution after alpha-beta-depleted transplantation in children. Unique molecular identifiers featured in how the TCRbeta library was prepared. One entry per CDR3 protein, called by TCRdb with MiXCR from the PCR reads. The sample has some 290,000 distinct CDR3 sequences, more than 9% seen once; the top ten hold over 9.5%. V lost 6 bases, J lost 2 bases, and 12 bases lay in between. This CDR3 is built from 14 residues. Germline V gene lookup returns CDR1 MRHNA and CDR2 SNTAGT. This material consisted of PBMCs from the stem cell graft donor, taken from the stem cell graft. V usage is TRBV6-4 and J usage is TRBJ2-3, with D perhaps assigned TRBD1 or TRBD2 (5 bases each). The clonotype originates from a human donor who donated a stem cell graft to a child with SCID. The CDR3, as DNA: TGTGCCAGCAGCCGGGACCAAATCACAGATACGCAGTATTTT. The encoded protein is CASSRDQITDTQYF.